This T cell receptor (beta chain) is drawn from a study of blood T cell repertoires in COVID-19. Enrolled through a virtual design, the participants were between about 18 and 89 years of age and came from some 25 US areas. Cohort allocation depended upon clinical history that participants reported. Donors in Cohort 3 who had recovered were those with two negative PCRs, healthcare professional clearance, or resolution of their symptoms. The J segment lost 6 bases and the V segment lost 5 bases, leaving 7 bases of the junction unmatched. The CDR3 has 15 amino acids. In germline, CDR1 is SGHAT, CDR2 FQNNGV. Under the authors' procedure: Amplification with reference gene primers provided the estimates of nucleated cell counts. Assay: immunoSEQ multiplex PCR; the TCRdb copy retains only in-frame clones and omits some. From that table come the V and J calls and clone size; the DNA was used to work out D and trimming. The data hold about 150,000 clones, with roughly four fifths observed a single time.

The specimen sequenced was PBMCs or T cells enriched from blood (not recorded which). V gene TRBV11-2 combines with J gene TRBJ1-6, with 7 bases aligning to TRBD1. The clonotype was recovered from a man aged 50-60 years who had recovered from COVID-19. DNA for the CDR3: TGTGCCAGCAGCCGGTCCTGGGACAGTAATTCACCCCTCCACTTT. This sequence encodes CASSRSWDSNSPLHF.